These T cell receptor beta chains were read from a single sample in a study of cytomegalovirus exposure and HLA in healthy donors. Repertoires were generated with immunoSEQ multiplex PCR, while TCRdb's copy carries only in-frame clones and drops some. The table lists over 80,000 clones, over 55% of them singletons. The specimen sequenced was PBMCs. These receptors were taken from a young woman in good health and CMV-seropositive. Both conserved end residues are part of each CDR3. A D gene is named only where the DNA matches it firmly. The size entry is marked missing in some rows and otherwise reads once, few, many or a size class.

clone size	D gene	J gene	V gene	CDR3 protein	CDR3 DNA
-	-	TRBJ2-7	TRBV9	CASSLTGEPAYEQYF	TGTGCCAGCAGCCTCACGGGGGAGCCCGCCTACGAGCAGTACTTC
once	TRBD2	TRBJ2-2	TRBV7-2	CATSRTSVNTGELFF	TGTGCCACCTCGAGGACTAGCGTGAACACCGGGGAGCTGTTTTTT
-	-	TRBJ2-3	TRBV11-2	CASSLEGRRRDTQYF	TGTGCCAGCAGCTTAGAGGGGCGGCGGAGAGATACGCAGTATTTT
once	-	TRBJ2-3	TRBV2	CASHLQGAGTDTQYF	TGTGCCAGTCACCTACAGGGAGCTGGGACAGATACGCAGTATTTT
-	-	TRBJ2-1	TRBV5-6	CASSLRLRSYNEQFF	TGTGCCAGCAGCCTTAGACTTAGGTCCTACAATGAGCAGTTCTTC
-	-	TRBJ1-3	TRBV9	CASRDAGGNTIYF	TGTGCCAGCAGAGACGCAGGGGGAAACACCATATATTTT
-	-	TRBJ1-1	TRBV4-3	CASSQQQENTEAFF	TGCGCCAGCAGCCAGCAACAGGAGAACACTGAAGCTTTCTTT
-	-	TRBJ2-3	TRBV7-2	CASSFGGSTDTQYF	TGTGCCAGCAGCTTTGGCGGTAGCACAGATACGCAGTATTTT
few	TRBD2	TRBJ2-7	TRBV28	CASSQGLAVTYEQYF	TGTGCCAGCAGCCAAGGACTAGCGGTAACCTACGAGCAGTACTTC
few	-	TRBJ2-1	TRBV19	CASSVQPGNEQFF	TGTGCCAGTAGTGTTCAACCGGGCAATGAGCAGTTCTTC
-	-	TRBJ2-2	TRBV9	CASSATPNFRNTGELFF	TGTGCCAGCAGCGCAACTCCCAATTTCCGTAACACCGGGGAGCTGTTTTTT
-	-	TRBJ2-1	TRBV6-5	CASSYTDYNEQFF	TGTGCCAGCAGTTACACAGATTACAATGAGCAGTTCTTC
-	TRBD1	TRBJ2-6	TRBV5-1	CASSGTGVTLSGANVLTF	TGCGCCAGCAGCGGGACAGGCGTTACCCTCTCTGGGGCCAACGTCCTGACTTTC
few	-	TRBJ1-1	TRBV5-4	CASAEGGLNTEAFF	TGTGCCAGCGCGGAGGGCGGGCTGAACACTGAAGCTTTCTTT